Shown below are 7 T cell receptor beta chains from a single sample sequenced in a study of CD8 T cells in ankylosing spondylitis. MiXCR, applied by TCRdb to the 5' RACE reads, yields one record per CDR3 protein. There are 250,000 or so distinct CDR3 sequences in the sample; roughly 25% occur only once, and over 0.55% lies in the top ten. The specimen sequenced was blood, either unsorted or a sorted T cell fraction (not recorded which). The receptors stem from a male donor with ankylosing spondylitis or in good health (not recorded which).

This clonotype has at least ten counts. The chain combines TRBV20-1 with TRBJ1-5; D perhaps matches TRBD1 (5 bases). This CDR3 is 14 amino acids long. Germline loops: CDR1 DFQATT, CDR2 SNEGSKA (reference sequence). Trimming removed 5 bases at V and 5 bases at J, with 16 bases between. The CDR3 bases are TGCAGTGCTTGGAGGGGCAGGCGAGATCAGCCCCAGCATTTT. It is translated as CSAWRGRRDQPQHF.

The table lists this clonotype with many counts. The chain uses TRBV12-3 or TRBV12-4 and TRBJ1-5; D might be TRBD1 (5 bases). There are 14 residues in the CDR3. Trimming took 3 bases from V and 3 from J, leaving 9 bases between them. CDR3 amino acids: CASSLGTNNQPQHF. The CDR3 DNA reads TGTGCCAGCAGTTTGGGGACGAACAATCAGCCCCAGCATTTT.

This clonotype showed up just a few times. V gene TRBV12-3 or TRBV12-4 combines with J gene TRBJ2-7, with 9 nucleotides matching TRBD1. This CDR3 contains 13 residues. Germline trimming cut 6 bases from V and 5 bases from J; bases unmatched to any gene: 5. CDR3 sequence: CASRLGQGNEQYF. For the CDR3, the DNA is TGTGCCAGCAGACTGGGACAGGGTAACGAGCAGTACTTC.

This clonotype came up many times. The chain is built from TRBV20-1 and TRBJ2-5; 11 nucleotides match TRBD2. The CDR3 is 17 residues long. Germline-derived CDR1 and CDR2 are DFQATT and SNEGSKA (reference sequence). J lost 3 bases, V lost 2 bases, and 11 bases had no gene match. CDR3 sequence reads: CSARQGLAGGRKETQYF. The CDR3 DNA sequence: TGCAGTGCTAGACAGGGCCTAGCGGGGGGACGAAAAGAGACCCAGTACTTC.

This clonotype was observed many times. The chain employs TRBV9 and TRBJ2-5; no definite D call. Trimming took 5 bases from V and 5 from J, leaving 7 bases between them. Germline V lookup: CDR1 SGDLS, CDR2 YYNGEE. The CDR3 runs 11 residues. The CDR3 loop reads CASRDRETQYF. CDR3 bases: TGTGCCAGCAGGGACCGGGAGACCCAGTACTTC.

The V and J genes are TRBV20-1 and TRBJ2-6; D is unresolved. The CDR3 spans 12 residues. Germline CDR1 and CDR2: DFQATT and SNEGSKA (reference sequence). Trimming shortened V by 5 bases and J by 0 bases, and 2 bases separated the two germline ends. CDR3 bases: TGCAGTGCTGCCTCTGGGGCCAACGTCCTGACTTTC. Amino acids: CSAASGANVLTF.

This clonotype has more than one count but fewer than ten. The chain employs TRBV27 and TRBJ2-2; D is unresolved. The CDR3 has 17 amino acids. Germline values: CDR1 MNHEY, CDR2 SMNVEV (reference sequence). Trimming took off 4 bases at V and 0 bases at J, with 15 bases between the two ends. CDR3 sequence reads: CASSSSRTAANTGELFF. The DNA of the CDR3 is TGTGCCAGCAGTTCCTCTAGAACTGCAGCGAACACCGGGGAGCTGTTTTTT.